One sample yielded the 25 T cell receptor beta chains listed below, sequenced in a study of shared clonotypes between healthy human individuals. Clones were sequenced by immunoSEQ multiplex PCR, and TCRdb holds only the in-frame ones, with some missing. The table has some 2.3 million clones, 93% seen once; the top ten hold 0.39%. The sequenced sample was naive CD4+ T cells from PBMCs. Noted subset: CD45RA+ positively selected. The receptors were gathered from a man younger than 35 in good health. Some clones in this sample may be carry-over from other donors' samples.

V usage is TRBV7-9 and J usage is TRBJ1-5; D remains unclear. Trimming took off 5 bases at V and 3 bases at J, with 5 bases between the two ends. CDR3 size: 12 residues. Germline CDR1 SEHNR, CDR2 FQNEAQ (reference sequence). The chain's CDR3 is CASSRYNQPQHF. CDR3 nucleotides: TGTGCCAGCAGCCGGTACAATCAGCCCCAGCATTTT.

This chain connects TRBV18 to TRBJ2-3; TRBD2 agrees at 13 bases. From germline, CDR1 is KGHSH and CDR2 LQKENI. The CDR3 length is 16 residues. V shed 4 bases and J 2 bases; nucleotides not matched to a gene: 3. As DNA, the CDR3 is TGTGCCAGCTCACTAACTAGCGGGAGGGCCACAGATACGCAGTATTTT. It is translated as CASSLTSGRATDTQYF.

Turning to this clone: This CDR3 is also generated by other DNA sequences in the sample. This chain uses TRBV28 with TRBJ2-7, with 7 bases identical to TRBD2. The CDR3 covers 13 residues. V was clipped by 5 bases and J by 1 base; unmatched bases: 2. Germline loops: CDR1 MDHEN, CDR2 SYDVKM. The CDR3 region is CASSGLVSYEQYF. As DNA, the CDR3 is TGTGCCAGCAGTGGACTAGTTTCCTACGAGCAGTACTTC.

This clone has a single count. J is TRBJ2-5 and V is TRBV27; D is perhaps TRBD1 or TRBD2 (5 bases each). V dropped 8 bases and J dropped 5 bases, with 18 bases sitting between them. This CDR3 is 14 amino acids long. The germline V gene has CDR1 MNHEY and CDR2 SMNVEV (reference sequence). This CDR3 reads CASAGTSLEETQYF. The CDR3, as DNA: TGTGCCAGCGCCGGGACGTCACTGGAGGAGACCCAGTACTTC.

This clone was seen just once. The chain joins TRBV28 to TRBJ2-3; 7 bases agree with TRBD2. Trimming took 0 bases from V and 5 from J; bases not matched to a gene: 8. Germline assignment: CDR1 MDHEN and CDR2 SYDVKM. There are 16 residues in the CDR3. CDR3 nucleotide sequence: TGTGCCAGCAGTTTATGGGGAGGGCCTAGTAGAGATACGCAGTATTTT. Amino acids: CASSLWGGPSRDTQYF.

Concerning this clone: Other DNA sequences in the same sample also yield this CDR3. This chain's CDR3 is CASSSGQGADEKLFF. The CDR3 DNA follows: TGTGCCAGCAGCTCCGGACAGGGGGCGGATGAAAAACTGTTTTTT. The V and J genes are TRBV7-9 and TRBJ1-4; the match to TRBD1 covers 11 bases. Germline loops: CDR1 SEHNR, CDR2 FQNEAQ (reference sequence). This CDR3 region has 15 residues. The junction had 4 bases not matched to a gene; V was cut back by 4 bases and J by 6 bases.

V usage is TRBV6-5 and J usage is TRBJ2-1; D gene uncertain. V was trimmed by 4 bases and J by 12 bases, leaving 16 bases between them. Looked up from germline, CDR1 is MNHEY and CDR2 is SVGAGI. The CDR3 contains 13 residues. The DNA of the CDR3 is TGTGCCAGCAGTTCCACACGACAAGCCCTGCAGTTCTTC. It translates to CASSSTRQALQFF.

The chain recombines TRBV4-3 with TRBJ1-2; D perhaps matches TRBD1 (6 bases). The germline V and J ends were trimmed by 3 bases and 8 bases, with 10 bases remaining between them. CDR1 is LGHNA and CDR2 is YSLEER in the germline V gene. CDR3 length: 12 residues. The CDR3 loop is CASSHTQGGYTF. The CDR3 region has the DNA TGCGCCAGCAGCCACACACAGGGAGGCTACACCTTC.

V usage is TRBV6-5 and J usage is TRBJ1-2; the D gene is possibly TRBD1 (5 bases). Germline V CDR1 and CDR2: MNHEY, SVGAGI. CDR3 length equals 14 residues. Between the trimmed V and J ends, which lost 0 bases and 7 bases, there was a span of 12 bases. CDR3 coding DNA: TGTGCCAGCAGTTACTCGATGGTAGGGACTGGCTACACCTTC. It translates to CASSYSMVGTGYTF.

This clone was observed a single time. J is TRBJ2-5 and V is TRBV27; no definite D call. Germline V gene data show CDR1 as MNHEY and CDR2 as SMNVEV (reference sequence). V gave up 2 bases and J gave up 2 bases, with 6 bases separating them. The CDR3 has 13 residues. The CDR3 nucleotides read TGTGCCAGCAGTTTAAATGCTCAAGAGACCCAGTACTTC. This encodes CASSLNAQETQYF.

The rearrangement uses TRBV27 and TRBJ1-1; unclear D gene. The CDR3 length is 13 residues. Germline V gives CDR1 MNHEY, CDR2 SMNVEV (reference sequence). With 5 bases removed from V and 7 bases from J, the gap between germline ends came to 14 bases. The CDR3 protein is CASSPRGQFEAFF. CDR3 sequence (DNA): TGTGCCAGCAGTCCGCGAGGGCAGTTTGAAGCTTTCTTT.

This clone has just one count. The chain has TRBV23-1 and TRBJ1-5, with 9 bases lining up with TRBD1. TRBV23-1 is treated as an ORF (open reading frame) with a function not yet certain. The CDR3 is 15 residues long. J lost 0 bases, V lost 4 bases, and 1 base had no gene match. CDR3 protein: CASSLDRGSNQPQHF. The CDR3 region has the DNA TGCGCCAGCAGTCTGGACAGGGGTAGCAATCAGCCCCAGCATTTT.

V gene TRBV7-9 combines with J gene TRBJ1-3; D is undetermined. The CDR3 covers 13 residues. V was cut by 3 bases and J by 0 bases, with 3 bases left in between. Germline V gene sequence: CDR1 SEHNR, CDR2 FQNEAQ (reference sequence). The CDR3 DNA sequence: TGTGCCAGCAGCTTTTACTCTGGAAACACCATATATTTT. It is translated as CASSFYSGNTIYF.

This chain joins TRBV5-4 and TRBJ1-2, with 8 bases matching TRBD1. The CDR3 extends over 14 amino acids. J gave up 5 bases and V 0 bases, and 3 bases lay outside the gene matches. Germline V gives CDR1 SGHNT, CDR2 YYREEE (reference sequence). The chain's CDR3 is CASSLGRGPYGYTF. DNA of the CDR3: TGTGCCAGCAGCTTGGGCAGGGGGCCATATGGCTACACCTTC.

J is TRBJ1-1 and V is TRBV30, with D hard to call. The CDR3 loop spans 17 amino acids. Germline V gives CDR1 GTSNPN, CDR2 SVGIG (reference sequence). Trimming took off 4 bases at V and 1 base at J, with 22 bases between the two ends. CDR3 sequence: CAWTSSRSSETNTEAFF. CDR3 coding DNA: TGTGCCTGGACTTCGAGCCGTTCTTCGGAGACGAACACTGAAGCTTTCTTT.

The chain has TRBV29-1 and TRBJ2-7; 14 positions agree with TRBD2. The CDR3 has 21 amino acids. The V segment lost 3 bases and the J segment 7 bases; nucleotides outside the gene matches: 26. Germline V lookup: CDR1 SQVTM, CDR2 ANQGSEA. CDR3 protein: CSVETWGSGLGLAGESREQYF. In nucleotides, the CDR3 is TGCAGCGTTGAGACGTGGGGAAGTGGATTGGGACTAGCGGGAGAAAGTCGGGAGCAGTACTTC.

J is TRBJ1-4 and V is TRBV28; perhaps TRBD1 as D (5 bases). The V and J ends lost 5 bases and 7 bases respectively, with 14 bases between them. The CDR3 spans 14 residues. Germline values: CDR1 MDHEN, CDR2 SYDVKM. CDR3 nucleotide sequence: TGTGCCAGCAGTCCGGGAGGGGTCGGTGAAAAACTGTTTTTT. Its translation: CASSPGGVGEKLFF.

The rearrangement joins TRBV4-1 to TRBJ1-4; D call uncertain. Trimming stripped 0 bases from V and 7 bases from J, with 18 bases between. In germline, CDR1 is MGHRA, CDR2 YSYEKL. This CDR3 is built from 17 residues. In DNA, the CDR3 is TGCGCCAGCAGCCAAGATCTATTTGGAGGACGCGGTGAAAAACTGTTTTTT. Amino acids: CASSQDLFGGRGEKLFF.

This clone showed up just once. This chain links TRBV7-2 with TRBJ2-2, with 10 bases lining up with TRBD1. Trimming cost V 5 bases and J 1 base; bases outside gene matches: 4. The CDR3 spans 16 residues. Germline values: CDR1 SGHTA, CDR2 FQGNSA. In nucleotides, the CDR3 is TGTGCCAGCAGCCCCCGGGACAGGGGGAACACCGGGGAGCTGTTTTTT. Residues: CASSPRDRGNTGELFF.

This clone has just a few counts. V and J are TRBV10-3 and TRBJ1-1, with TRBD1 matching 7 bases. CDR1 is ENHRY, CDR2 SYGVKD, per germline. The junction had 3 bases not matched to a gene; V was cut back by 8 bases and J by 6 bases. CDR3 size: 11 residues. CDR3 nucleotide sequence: TGTGCCATCGGACAGGACTCTGAAGCTTTCTTT. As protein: CAIGQDSEAFF.

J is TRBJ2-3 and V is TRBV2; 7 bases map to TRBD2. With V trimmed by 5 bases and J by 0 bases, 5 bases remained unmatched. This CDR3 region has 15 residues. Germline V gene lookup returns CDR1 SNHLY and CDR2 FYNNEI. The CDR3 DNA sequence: TGTGCCAGCAGTAGAGCTAGCGGCAGCACAGATACGCAGTATTTT. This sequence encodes CASSRASGSTDTQYF.

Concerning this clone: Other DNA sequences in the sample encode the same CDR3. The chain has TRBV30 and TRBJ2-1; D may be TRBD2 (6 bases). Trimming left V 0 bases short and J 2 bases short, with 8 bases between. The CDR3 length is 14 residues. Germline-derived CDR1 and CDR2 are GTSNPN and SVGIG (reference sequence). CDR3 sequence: CAWSVGGTYNEQFF. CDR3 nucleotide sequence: TGTGCCTGGAGTGTCGGCGGGACCTACAATGAGCAGTTCTTC.

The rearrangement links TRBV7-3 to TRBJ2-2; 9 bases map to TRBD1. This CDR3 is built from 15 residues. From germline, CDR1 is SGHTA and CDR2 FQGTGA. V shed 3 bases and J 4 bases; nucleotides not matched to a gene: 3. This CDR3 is CASSFSTGGTGELFF. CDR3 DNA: TGTGCCAGCAGCTTTTCGACAGGGGGCACCGGGGAGCTGTTTTTT. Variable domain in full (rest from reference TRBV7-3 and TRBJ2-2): GAGVSQTPSNKVTEKGKYVELRCDPISGHTALYWYRQSLGQGPEFLIYFQGTGAADDSGLPNDRFFAVRPEGSVSTLKIQRTERGDSAVYLCASSFSTGGTGELFFGEGSRLTVL.

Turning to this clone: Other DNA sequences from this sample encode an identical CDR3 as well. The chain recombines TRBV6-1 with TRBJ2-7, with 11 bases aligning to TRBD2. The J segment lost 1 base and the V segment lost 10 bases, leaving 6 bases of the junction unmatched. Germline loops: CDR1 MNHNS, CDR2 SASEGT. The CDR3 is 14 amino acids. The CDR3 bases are TGTGCCACCGCAATAGCGGGAGGGTCCTACGAGCAGTACTTC. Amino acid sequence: CATAIAGGSYEQYF.

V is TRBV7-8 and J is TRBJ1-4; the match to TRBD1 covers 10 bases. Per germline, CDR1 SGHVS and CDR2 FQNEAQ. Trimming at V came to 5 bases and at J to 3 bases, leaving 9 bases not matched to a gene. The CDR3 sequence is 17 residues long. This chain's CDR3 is CASSPGQGTFANEKLFF. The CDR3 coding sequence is TGTGCCAGCAGCCCGGGACAGGGGACTTTTGCTAATGAAAAACTGTTTTTT.